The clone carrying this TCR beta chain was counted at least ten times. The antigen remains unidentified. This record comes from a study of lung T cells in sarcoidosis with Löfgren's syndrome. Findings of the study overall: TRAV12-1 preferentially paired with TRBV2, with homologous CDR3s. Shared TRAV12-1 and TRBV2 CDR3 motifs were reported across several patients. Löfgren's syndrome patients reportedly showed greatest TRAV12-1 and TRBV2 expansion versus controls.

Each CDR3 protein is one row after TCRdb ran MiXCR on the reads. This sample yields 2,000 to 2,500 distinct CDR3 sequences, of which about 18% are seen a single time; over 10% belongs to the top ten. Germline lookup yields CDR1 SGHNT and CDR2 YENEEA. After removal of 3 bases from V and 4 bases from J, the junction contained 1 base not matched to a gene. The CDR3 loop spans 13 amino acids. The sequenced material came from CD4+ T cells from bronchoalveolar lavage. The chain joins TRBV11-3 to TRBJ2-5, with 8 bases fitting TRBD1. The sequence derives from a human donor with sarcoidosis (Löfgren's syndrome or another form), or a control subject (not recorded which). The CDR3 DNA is TGTGCCAGCAGCTTCAGGGGGCTAGAGACCCAGTACTTC. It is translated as CASSFRGLETQYF. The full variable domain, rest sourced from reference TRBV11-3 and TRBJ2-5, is EAGVVQSPRYKIIEKKQPVAFWCNPISGHNTLYWYLQNLGQGPELLIRYENEEAVDDSQLPKDRFSAERLKGVDSTLKIQPAELGDSAVYLCASSFRGLETQYFGPGTRLLVL.